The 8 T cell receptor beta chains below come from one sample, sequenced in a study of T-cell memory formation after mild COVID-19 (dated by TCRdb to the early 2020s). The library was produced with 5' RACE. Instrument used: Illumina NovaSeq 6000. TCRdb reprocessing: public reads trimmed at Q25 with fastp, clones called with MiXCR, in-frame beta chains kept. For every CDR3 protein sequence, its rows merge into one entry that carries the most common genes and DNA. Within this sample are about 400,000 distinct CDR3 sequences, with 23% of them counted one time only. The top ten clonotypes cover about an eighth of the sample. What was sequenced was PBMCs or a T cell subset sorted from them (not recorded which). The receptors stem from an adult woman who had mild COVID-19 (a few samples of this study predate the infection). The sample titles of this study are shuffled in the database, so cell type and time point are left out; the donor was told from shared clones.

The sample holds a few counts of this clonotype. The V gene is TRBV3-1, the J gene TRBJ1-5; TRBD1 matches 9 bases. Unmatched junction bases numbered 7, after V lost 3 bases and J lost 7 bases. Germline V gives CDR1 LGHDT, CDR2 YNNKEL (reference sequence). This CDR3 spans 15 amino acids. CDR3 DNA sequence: TGTGCCAGCAGCCATCCGGACAGGGGATGGCAGCCCCAGCATTTT. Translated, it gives CASSHPDRGWQPQHF.

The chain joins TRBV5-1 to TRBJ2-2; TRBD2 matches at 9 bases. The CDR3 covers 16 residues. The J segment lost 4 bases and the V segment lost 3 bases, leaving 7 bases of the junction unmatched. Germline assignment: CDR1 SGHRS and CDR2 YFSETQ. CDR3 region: CASSYGSGRTTGELFF. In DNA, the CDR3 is TGCGCCAGCAGCTATGGTAGCGGGAGAACCACCGGGGAGCTGTTTTTT. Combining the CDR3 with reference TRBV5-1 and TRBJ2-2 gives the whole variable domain KAGVTQTPRYLIKTRGQQVTLSCSPISGHRSVSWYQQTPGQGLQFLFEYFSETQRNKGNFPGRFSGRQFSNSRSEMNVSTLELGDSALYLCASSYGSGRTTGELFFGEGSRLTVL.

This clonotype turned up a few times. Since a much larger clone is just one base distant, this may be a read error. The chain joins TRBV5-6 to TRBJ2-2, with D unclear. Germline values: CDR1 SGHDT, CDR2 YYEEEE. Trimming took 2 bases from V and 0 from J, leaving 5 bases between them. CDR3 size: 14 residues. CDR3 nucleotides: TGTGCCAGCAGCTTCCAGGCGAACACCGGGGAGCTGTTTTTT. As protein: CASSFQANTGELFF.

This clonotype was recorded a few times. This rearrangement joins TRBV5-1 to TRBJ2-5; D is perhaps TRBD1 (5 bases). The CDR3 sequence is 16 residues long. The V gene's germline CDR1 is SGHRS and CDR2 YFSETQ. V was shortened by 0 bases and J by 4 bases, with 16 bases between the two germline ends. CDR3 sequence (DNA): TGCGCCAGCAGCTTGGGGATTCCAGGGTTCATAGAGACCCAGTACTTC. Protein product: CASSLGIPGFIETQYF.

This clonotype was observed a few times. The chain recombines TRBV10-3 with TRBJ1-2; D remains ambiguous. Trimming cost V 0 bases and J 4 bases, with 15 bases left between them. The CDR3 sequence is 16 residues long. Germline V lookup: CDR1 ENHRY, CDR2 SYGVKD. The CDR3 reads CAISESMTSVPYGYTF. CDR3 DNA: TGTGCCATCAGTGAGTCGATGACAAGCGTGCCCTATGGCTACACCTTC.

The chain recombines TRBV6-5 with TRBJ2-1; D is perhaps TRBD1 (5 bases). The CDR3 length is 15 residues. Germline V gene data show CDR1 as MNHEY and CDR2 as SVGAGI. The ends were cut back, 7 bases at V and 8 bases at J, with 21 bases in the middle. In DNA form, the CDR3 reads TGTGCCAGCACTAAGATCCCCTCCAGGGTTCATGAGCAGTTCTTC. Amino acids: CASTKIPSRVHEQFF.

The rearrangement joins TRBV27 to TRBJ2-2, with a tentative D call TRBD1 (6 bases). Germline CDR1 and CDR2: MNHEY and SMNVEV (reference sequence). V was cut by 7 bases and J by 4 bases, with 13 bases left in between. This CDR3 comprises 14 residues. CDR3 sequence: CASMAGAFTGELFF. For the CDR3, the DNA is TGTGCCAGCATGGCAGGGGCCTTCACCGGGGAGCTGTTTTTT.

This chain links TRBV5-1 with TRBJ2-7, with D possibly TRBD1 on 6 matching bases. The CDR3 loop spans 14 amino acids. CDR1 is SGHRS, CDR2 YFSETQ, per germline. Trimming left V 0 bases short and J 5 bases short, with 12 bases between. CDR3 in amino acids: CASSLGQGHDEQYF. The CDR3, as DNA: TGCGCCAGCAGCTTGGGGCAGGGACACGACGAGCAGTACTTC.